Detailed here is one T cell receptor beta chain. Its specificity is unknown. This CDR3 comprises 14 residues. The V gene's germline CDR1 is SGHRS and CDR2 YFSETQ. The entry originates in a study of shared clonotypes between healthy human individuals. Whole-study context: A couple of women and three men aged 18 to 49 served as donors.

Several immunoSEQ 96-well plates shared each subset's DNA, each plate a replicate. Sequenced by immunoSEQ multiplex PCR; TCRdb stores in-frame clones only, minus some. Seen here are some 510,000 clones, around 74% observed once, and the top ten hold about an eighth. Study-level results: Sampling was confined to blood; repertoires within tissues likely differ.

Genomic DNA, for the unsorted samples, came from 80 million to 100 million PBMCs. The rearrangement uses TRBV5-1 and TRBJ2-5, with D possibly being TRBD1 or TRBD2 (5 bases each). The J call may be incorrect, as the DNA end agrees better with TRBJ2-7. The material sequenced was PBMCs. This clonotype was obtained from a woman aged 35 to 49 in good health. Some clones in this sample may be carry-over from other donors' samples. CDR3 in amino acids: CASSSGTAAYEQYF. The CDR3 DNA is TGCGCCAGCAGCTCCGGGACCGCTGCCTACGAGCAGTACTTC.